The T cell receptor (beta chain) under discussion was sequenced for a study of blood T cells in healthy people across ages (dated by TCRdb to between 2014 and 2017). Concerning the study at large: In model experiments, template switching captured roughly one uniquely barcoded TCR beta cDNA molecule for every two T cells. The study measured age-related changes in TCR beta repertoire diversity using deep sequencing normalized with unique cDNA molecular identifiers. Four age groups were formed from the donors: young (average approximately 15 years), middle-aged (just under 40), aged (approximately 60) and long-lived (about 75). To avoid experimental bias, donors of different ages were spread randomly across the sequencing lanes. For two donors (one aged 18 to 29 and one aged 80 or older), the study analyzed two additional independent replicas of 1 million unique cDNA reads from the same blood draw.

Deletion took 5 bases off V and 4 bases off J, with a span of 18 bases between the germline ends. Per the germline V gene (reference sequence), DFQATT is the CDR1 and SNEGSKA is the CDR2. The CDR3 runs 14 amino acids, cysteine and phenylalanine included. The DNA shown is the 42-base CDR3, in frame from base 1. The roughly 39 donors, aged about 6 to 100 years, were systemically healthy Caucasian individuals from Russia. Each donor gave roughly 9.5 milliliters of peripheral blood, collected into EDTA-treated Vacutainer tubes. Ficoll-Paque density-gradient centrifugation was used to isolate PBMCs, with at least 6.5 million per sample. Total RNA was extracted from PBMCs with Trizol reagent, with at least 5 micrograms obtained per sample. Naive CD45RAhigh/CD27high T cell percentages were measured by flow cytometry on a PBMC aliquot from every donor. A remark on this clonotype: The antigen it recognizes is unknown. No base quality values were provided; no much bigger clone lies one nucleotide off.

Libraries were made using 5' RACE. Reads for this sample came from an Illumina HiSeq 2500. A second roughly 6 to 11 cycle PCR used a sample-barcoded 5' primer and a J-beta primer mix. A unique molecular identifier was introduced onto each TCR beta cDNA molecule by a template-switch 5' adaptor carrying 12 random nucleotides. Each sample yielded at least 3 million CDR3-containing paired-end reads. First-strand cDNA was synthesized from all RNA with the Mint cDNA synthesis kit, primed by a TRBC-specific oligonucleotide. All cDNA was treated with uracil-DNA glycosylase and then went through a first 18-cycle PCR with the universal primers M1SS and BC2_uni_R. Per the original workflow: For normalization, 1 million high-quality reads, each with a distinct molecular identifier, were randomly selected from each sample. Instead of being binned into consensus sequences, reads with shared molecular identifiers were discarded. MiTCR, set to a Q25 quality threshold and the strictest error-elimination algorithm, was used for CDR3 identification, clonotype clustering and error correction. Lower-bound total TCR beta diversity was estimated with a nonparametric unseen species model using Euler transformation. Using fastp at Q25 and MiXCR, TCRdb reprocessed the public reads and kept productive beta chains. Identical CDR3 proteins give one entry, which carries the most common genes and DNA. These V and J calls rely on TCRdb rather than the paper's analysis. This sample holds around 690,000 distinct CDR3 sequences; 58% were observed only once. The ten largest clones capture about two fifths of the sample.

Overall study outcomes, separate from this receptor: The CMV infection status of donors was not known, potentially confounding age-related changes in expanded clonotypes. Compared with the aged group, the long-lived group had more naive CD4+ T cells, fewer expanded clones and increased TCR diversity, a pattern suggesting age selection. There was a strong correlation between observed TCR beta diversity and the percentage of naive T cells measured by flow cytometry. As age increased, observed TCR beta diversity per million T cells dropped in a roughly linear way, and a significant reduction was already evident by age around 41. Estimates of total diversity based on one million sequenced T cells were regarded as lower bounds and as underestimates. Because profiling used bulk unsorted PBMCs, naive and antigen-experienced compartments could not be compared conclusively.

The chain links TRBV20-1 with TRBJ2-7; TRBD1 might be the D gene, on 5 matching bases. The sequence came from a man between 60 and 75 years old in good health. The sample was blood. The CDR3 reads CSAPAKGHLYEQYF. The nucleotide sequence reads as follows: TGCAGTGCTCCCGCGAAGGGGCACTTATACGAGCAGTACTTC.